These 10 T cell receptor beta chains share one sample of origin, sequenced in a study of Tregs in tolerant kidney transplant recipients. This table comes from immunoSEQ multiplex PCR, and its TCRdb copy is limited to in-frame clones, with some not included. The repertoire holds 60,000 to 70,000 clones, with around nine tenths as singletons. This material consisted of CD8+ T cells from blood, taken before the transplant. The receptors were gathered from a human donor who received a combined kidney and bone marrow transplant.

The CDR3 here is CASSQVEGSQPQHF. Written as DNA, the CDR3 is TGCGCCAGCAGCCAAGTTGAGGGTTCTCAGCCCCAGCATTTT. The genes are TRBV4-3 and TRBJ1-5, with D hard to call. V lost 1 base and J 6 bases, leaving 10 bases between the germline ends. The germline CDR1 and CDR2 sequences are LGHNA and YSLEER. The CDR3 extends over 14 amino acids.

The V call is TRBV30, the J call TRBJ1-1; D uncertain. Germline CDR1 is GTSNPN and CDR2 is SVGIG (reference sequence). The V and J ends lost 4 bases and 1 base respectively, with 4 bases between them. This CDR3 region has 11 residues. CDR3 residues: CAWNRNTEAFF. CDR3 DNA sequence: TGTGCCTGGAATAGGAACACTGAAGCTTTCTTT.

The CDR3, as DNA: TGTGCCATCAGTGAACGAGCGGGGGCGCGGACTAGGTCGACTTACGAGCAGTACTTC. Protein product: CAISERAGARTRSTYEQYF. This chain uses TRBV10-3 with TRBJ2-7; 8 bases map to TRBD2. This CDR3 has 19 amino acids. Germline CDR1 and CDR2: ENHRY and SYGVKD. The junction had 20 bases not matched to a gene; V was cut back by 3 bases and J by 4 bases.

CDR3 sequence: CASSSGLEQETQYF. The CDR3 coding sequence is TGTGCCAGCAGCTCCGGACTGGAACAAGAGACCCAGTACTTC. V and J are TRBV11-2 and TRBJ2-5, with D maybe TRBD2 (5 bases). The CDR3 has 14 residues. The germline gives CDR1 SGHAT, CDR2 FQNNGV. V lost 4 bases, J lost 2 bases, and 11 bases lay in between.

The chain couples TRBV6-4 to TRBJ1-5, with D possibly being TRBD1 (5 bases). The CDR3 loop spans 15 amino acids. The V and J ends lost 2 bases and 6 bases respectively, with 14 bases between them. From germline, CDR1 is MRHNA and CDR2 SNTAGT. The CDR3 sequence is CASSDVWYGGQPQHF. The CDR3 DNA sequence: TGTGCCAGCAGTGACGTTTGGTACGGGGGTCAGCCCCAGCATTTT.

V is TRBV5-8 and J is TRBJ1-1; 8 bases are shared with TRBD1. This CDR3 comprises 17 residues. The germline V gene encodes CDR1 SGHTS and CDR2 YDEGEE. V was pared by 5 bases and J by 3 bases, with 15 bases of the junction left unmatched. This CDR3 is CASRIRWQGARDTEAFF. The CDR3 DNA reads as TGTGCCAGCAGGATTCGGTGGCAGGGGGCGAGGGACACTGAAGCTTTCTTT.

The genes are TRBV13 and TRBJ2-5; maybe TRBD1 (6 bases). The CDR3 is made up of 15 amino acids. Trimming shortened V by 0 bases and J by 4 bases, and 12 bases separated the two germline ends. In germline, CDR1 is PRHDT, CDR2 FYEKMQ (reference sequence). The chain's CDR3 is CASSLGQGTPETQYF. The DNA for the CDR3 is TGTGCCAGCAGCTTAGGTCAGGGGACCCCAGAGACCCAGTACTTC.

J is TRBJ2-7 and V is TRBV6-6; D may be TRBD2 (5 bases). The germline V gene encodes CDR1 MNHNY and CDR2 SVGAGI (reference sequence). The CDR3 is made up of 16 amino acids. V lost 6 bases, J lost 0 bases, and 18 bases lay in between. CDR3 sequence reads: CASSPEDSGFSYEQYF. The CDR3 DNA reads TGTGCCAGCAGCCCTGAGGACTCTGGGTTCTCCTACGAGCAGTACTTC.

The chain employs TRBV7-9 and TRBJ2-1, with a weak D call TRBD1 (6 bases). Trimming left V 9 bases short and J 10 bases short, with 34 bases between. Germline lookup yields CDR1 SEHNR and CDR2 FQNEAQ (reference sequence). This CDR3 has 18 residues. The CDR3 loop is CARQQDRGKRTDEEEQFF. The DNA of the CDR3 is TGTGCCAGACAACAAGATAGGGGGAAACGGACTGACGAGGAAGAGCAGTTCTTC.

The V and J genes are TRBV27 and TRBJ1-5, with a possible D match to TRBD1 (5 bases). This CDR3 comprises 14 residues. With 2 bases removed from V and 6 bases from J, the gap between germline ends came to 11 bases. CDR1 and CDR2 (germline): MNHEY, SMNVEV (reference sequence). The CDR3 is CASSLQWGGQPQHF. The CDR3 coding sequence is TGTGCCAGCAGTTTACAATGGGGCGGTCAGCCCCAGCATTTT.